Below are 8 T cell receptor beta chains sequenced from a single sample in a study of blood T cell repertoires in COVID-19 (dated by TCRdb to the early 2020s). Libraries were prepared through the immunoSEQ multiplex PCR assay. In its TCRdb copy, this immuneACCESS table keeps in-frame sequences only and misses some clones. Where compared with another copy, unresolved V genes explain less than half of these, and the others have no known cause. Here the sample has some 160,000 clones; around four fifths occur a single time. The ten top clones hold less than 7% of the sample. Sample: PBMCs or T cells enriched from blood (not recorded which). The source of these receptors is a woman between 40 and 50 years old who had recovered from COVID-19.

This clone was detected only once. The chain has TRBV5-1 and TRBJ2-6; TRBD2 might be the D (6 bases). Germline loops: CDR1 SGHRS, CDR2 YFSETQ. The CDR3 spans 21 residues. V dropped 1 base and J dropped 2 bases, with 25 bases sitting between them. CDR3 protein: CASSLSTMPRQGGTGANVLTF. Here the CDR3 DNA reads TGCGCCAGCAGCTTGTCCACGATGCCGAGGCAGGGAGGTACTGGGGCCAACGTCCTGACTTTC. The variable domain in full, completed from reference TRBV5-1 and TRBJ2-6, reads KAGVTQTPRYLIKTRGQQVTLSCSPISGHRSVSWYQQTPGQGLQFLFEYFSETQRNKGNFPGRFSGRQFSNSRSEMNVSTLELGDSALYLCASSLSTMPRQGGTGANVLTFGAGSRLTVL.

The chain combines TRBV19 with TRBJ2-1; the match to TRBD1 covers 9 bases. J was trimmed by 7 bases and V by 7 bases; bases with no gene match: 5. This CDR3 contains 13 residues. Germline V lookup: CDR1 LNHDA, CDR2 SQIVND (reference sequence). Here the CDR3 reads CASTRQGENEQFF. CDR3 nucleotides: TGTGCCAGTACCCGACAGGGGGAAAATGAGCAGTTCTTC.

The rearrangement links TRBV9 to TRBJ2-3, with D tentatively TRBD2 (5 bases). Germline CDR1 reads SGDLS; CDR2 reads YYNGEE. Deletions cut 1 base from V and 8 bases from J, with 11 bases between. The CDR3 is 13 residues long. DNA of the CDR3: TGTGCCAGCAGCGTACTGGAGGCTGGTACGCAGTATTTT. The encoded protein is CASSVLEAGTQYF.

The genes are TRBV27 and TRBJ2-1; the D gene is possibly TRBD2 (6 bases). The CDR3 has 14 amino acids. The ends were cut back, 6 bases at V and 10 bases at J, with 19 bases in the middle. Germline CDR1 is MNHEY and CDR2 is SMNVEV (reference sequence). For the CDR3, the DNA is TGTGCCAGCAGCGGAGGGGTGGCCTTGGGGGAGCAGTTCTTC. Its protein is CASSGGVALGEQFF.

V usage is TRBV9 and J usage is TRBJ1-5; D call uncertain. The V end lost 0 bases, the J end lost 3 bases, and 10 bases lay between the germline ends. The length of the CDR3 is 15 residues. Germline loops: CDR1 SGDLS, CDR2 YYNGEE. The CDR3 DNA sequence: TGTGCCAGCAGCGTAGACCCTTGGGCCAATCAGCCCCAGCATTTT. Its translation: CASSVDPWANQPQHF.

CDR3 protein: CASSSPGQGSYEQYF. Written as DNA, the CDR3 is TGTGCCAGCAGTTCGCCGGGACAGGGCTCCTACGAGCAGTACTTC. V gene TRBV27 combines with J gene TRBJ2-7, with 9 bases matching TRBD1. The V and J ends lost 4 bases and 0 bases, in that order; junction bases with no gene match: 4. This CDR3 region has 15 residues. From germline, CDR1 is MNHEY and CDR2 SMNVEV (reference sequence).

The genes are TRBV10-3 and TRBJ1-3; the D is unclear. This CDR3 has 17 amino acids. CDR1 is ENHRY and CDR2 is SYGVKD in the germline V gene. Trimming pared 2 bases from V and 4 bases from J, leaving 18 bases between. The CDR3 bases are TGTGCCATCAGTGAGAACCTAGTCGCGTCGTCAGGAAACACCATATATTTT. Amino acid sequence: CAISENLVASSGNTIYF.

This clone was seen once. This sequence joins TRBV7-9 and TRBJ2-2; TRBD2 matches at 8 bases. The CDR3 extends over 16 amino acids. V shed 1 base and J 6 bases; nucleotides not matched to a gene: 7. Looked up from germline, CDR1 is SEHNR and CDR2 is FQNEAQ (reference sequence). The CDR3 reads CASSLGRSGRAGELFF. The CDR3 DNA follows: TGTGCCAGCAGCTTAGGGCGGAGCGGGAGAGCCGGGGAGCTGTTTTTT.